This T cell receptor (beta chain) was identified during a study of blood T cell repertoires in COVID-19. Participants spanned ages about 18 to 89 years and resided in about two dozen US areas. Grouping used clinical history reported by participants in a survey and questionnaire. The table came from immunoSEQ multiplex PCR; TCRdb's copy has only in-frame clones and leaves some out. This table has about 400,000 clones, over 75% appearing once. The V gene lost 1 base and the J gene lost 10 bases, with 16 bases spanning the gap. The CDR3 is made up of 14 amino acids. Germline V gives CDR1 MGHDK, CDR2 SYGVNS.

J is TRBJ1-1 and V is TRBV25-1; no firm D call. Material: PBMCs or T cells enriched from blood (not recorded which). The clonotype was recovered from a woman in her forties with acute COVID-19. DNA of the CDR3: TGTGCCAGCAGTGAATTAGGAACTCCCAGGCGAGCTTTCTTT. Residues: CASSELGTPRRAFF.